A selection of T cell receptor beta chains follows, all from one sample in a study of T cell responses to AZD1222 COVID-19 vaccine. This table comes from immunoSEQ multiplex PCR, and its TCRdb copy is limited to in-frame clones, with some not included. The sample yields more than 75,000 clones, 92% seen once. The sample consisted of peripheral blood, taken on day 0 of AZD1222 vaccination. The receptor source for this set is an adult in good health. Both conserved end residues are part of each CDR3. The order of the fields is clone size, D gene, J gene, V gene, CDR3 DNA, CDR3 protein. The D gene is left open where the match is weak. Rows give clone size only sometimes, using once, few, many, or a class for an expanded clone.

NA	TRBD2	TRBJ2-1	TRBV5-1	TGCGCCAGCAGGCGAAATCCGGGACTAGCGGGAGGAGAGCATGAGCAGTTCTTC	CASRRNPGLAGGEHEQFF
NA	NA	TRBJ2-7	TRBV28	TGTGCCAGCAGCTCCTCCCCTGACGGGCGGACCTACGAGCAGTACTTC	CASSSSPDGRTYEQYF
NA	NA	TRBJ2-1	TRBV19	TGTGCCAGCAAGAAAGGCAGGCAGCACAATGAGCAGTTCTTC	CASKKGRQHNEQFF
NA	TRBD2	TRBJ2-1	TRBV7-8	TGTGCCAGCAGCTTAGGATGGGGGACCGGGACTAGCTTCTACAATGAGCAGTTCTTC	CASSLGWGTGTSFYNEQFF
few	TRBD2	TRBJ2-1	TRBV7-8	TGTGCCAGCAGCTTAGAGGGACTAGGGGCTTATGAGCAGTTCTTC	CASSLEGLGAYEQFF
NA	NA	TRBJ1-4	TRBV11-2	TGTGCCAGCAGCTTAGGAAGTGACTATGAAAAACTGTTTTTT	CASSLGSDYEKLFF
NA	TRBD2	TRBJ2-7	TRBV28	TGTGCCAGCAGTTTTAGCGGGGGGAGATACGAGCAGTACTTC	CASSFSGGRYEQYF
NA	TRBD1	TRBJ2-7	TRBV15	TGTGCCACCAGCATAAGAGGGGGCCGTGAGCAGTACTTC	CATSIRGGREQYF
NA	NA	TRBJ2-2	TRBV7-6	TGTGCCAGCAGTCGGGGGACTTTGGCTACCGGGGAGCTGTTTTTT	CASSRGTLATGELFF
NA	NA	TRBJ2-7	TRBV14	TGTGCCAGCAGCCAAGTCCCTCGGTCAGCCTACGAGCAGTACTTC	CASSQVPRSAYEQYF
NA	NA	TRBJ1-1	TRBV7-6	TGTGCCAGCACCCCGCCGGGGAAAACTGAAGCTTTCTTT	CASTPPGKTEAFF
NA	NA	TRBJ2-7	TRBV19	TGTGCCAGTAGCCGGGGAAAGGCCTACGAGCAGTACTTC	CASSRGKAYEQYF
NA	TRBD2	TRBJ2-5	TRBV29-1	TGCAGCGTAGAGAGCGGGAACTTGGAGACCCAGTACTTC	CSVESGNLETQYF
few	TRBD2	TRBJ2-1	TRBV14	TGTGCCAGCAGCCAAGACAACCCAGCGGGAGGGCTGTACAATGAGCAGTTCTTC	CASSQDNPAGGLYNEQFF
NA	NA	TRBJ2-7	TRBV11-2	TGTGCCAGCAGCTTAGTAGTAGGGGGCTACGAGCAGTACTTC	CASSLVVGGYEQYF
NA	NA	TRBJ1-5	TRBV30	TGTGCCTGGACGGAGGCGGTGGGGAATCAGCCCCAGCATTTT	CAWTEAVGNQPQHF
NA	NA	TRBJ2-7	TRBV19	TGTGCCAGTAGTGACACAGGGGGGGAGTACGAGGAGCAGTACTTC	CASSDTGGEYEEQYF
NA	NA	TRBJ2-1	TRBV7-9	TGTGCCAGCAGCTTAAGGGAGGTGGGGGAGCAGTTCTTC	CASSLREVGEQFF
NA	TRBD1	TRBJ1-5	TRBV6-5	TGTGCCACCGGGGACAGGGGTAGCAATCAGCCCCAGCATTTT	CATGDRGSNQPQHF
NA	NA	TRBJ2-3	TRBV11-3	TGTGCCAGCAGCTTGGGGGGGCTCGATACGCAGTATTTT	CASSLGGLDTQYF